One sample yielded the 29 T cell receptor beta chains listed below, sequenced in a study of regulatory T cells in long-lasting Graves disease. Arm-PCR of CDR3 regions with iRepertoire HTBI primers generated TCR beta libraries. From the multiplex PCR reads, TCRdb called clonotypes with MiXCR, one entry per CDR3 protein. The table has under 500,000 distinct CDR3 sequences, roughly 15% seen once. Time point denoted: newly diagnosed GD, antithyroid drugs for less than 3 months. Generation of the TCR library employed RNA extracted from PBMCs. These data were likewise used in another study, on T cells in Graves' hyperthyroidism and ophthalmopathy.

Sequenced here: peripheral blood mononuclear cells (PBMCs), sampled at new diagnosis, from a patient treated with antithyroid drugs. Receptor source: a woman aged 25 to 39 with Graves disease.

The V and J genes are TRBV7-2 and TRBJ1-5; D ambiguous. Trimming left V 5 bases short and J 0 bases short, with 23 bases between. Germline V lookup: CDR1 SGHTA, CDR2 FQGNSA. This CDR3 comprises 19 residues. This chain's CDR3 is CASSGWERAKKSSNQPQHF. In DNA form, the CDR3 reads TGTGCCAGCAGCGGGTGGGAACGGGCAAAAAAAAGTAGCAATCAGCCCCAGCATTTT.

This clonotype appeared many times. CDR3: CASSPLDFSYEQYF. The DNA of the CDR3 is TGTGCCAGCAGTCCCCTGGACTTTTCCTACGAGCAGTACTTC. J is TRBJ2-7 and V is TRBV5-6; the D gene is possibly TRBD2 (5 bases). The V gene's germline CDR1 is SGHDT and CDR2 YYEEEE. The CDR3 extends over 14 amino acids. Trimming shortened V by 5 bases and J by 1 base, and 13 bases separated the two germline ends.

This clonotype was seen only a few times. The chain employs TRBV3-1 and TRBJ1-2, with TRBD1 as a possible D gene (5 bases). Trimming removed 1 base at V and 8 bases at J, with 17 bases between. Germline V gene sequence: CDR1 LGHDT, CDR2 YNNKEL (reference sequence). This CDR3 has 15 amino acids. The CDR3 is CASSQVVREEGGYTF. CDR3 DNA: TGTGCCAGCAGCCAAGTGGTCAGGGAGGAGGGAGGCTACACCTTC.

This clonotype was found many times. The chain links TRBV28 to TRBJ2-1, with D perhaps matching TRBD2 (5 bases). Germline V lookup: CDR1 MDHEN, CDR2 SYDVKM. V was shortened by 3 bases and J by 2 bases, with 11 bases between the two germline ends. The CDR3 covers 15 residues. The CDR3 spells CASSFRRGTYNEQFF. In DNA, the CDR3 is TGTGCCAGCAGTTTTCGGCGAGGGACCTACAATGAGCAGTTCTTC.

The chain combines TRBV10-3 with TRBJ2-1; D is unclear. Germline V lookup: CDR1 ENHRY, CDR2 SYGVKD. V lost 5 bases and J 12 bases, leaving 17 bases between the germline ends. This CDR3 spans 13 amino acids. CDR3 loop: CAISQDPSVGQFF. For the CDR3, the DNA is TGTGCCATCAGTCAGGACCCATCTGTGGGGCAGTTCTTC.

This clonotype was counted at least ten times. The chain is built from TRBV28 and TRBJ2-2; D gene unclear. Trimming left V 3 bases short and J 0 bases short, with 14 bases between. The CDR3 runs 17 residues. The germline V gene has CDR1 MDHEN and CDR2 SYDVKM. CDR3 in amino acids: CASSLGPGRSNTGELFF. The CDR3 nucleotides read TGTGCCAGCAGTTTGGGTCCTGGACGGTCGAACACCGGGGAGCTGTTTTTT.

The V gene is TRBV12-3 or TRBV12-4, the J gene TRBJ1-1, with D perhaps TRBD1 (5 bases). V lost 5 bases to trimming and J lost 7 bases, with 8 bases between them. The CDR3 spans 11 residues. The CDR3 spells CASSRDGEAFF. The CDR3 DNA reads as TGTGCCAGCAGTAGGGACGGTGAAGCTTTCTTT.

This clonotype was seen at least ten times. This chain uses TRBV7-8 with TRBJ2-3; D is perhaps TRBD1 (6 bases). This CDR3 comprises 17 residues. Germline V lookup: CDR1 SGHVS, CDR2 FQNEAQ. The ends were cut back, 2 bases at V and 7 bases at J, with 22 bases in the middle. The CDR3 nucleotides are TGTGCCAGCAGCTTAACCCTCGGGACACAGACCGGTTATACGCAGTATTTT. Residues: CASSLTLGTQTGYTQYF.

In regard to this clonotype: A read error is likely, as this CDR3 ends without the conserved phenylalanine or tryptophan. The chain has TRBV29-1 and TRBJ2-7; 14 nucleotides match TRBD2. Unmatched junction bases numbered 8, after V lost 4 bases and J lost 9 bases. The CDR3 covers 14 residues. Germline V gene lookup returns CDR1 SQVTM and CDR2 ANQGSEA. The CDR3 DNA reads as TGCAGCGTTGGGGGACTAGCGGGAGTCCTAGGGCAGTACTCC. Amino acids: CSVGGLAGVLGQYS.

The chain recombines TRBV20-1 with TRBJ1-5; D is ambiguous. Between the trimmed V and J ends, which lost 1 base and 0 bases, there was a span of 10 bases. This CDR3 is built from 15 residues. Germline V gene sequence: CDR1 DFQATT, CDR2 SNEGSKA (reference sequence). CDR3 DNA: TGCAGTGCTAGAGCCCTAGGGAATAGCAATCAGCCCCAGCATTTT. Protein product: CSARALGNSNQPQHF.

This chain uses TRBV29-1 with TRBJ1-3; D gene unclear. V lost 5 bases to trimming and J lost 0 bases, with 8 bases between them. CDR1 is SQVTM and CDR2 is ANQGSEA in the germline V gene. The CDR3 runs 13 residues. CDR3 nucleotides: TGCAGCGTTTTGGTGAGCTCTGGAAACACCATATATTTT. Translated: CSVLVSSGNTIYF.

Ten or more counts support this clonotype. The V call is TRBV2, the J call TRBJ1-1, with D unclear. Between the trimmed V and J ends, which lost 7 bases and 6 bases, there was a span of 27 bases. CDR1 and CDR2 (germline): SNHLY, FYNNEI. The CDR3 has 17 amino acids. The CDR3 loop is CASTPRFLGLSNAEAFF. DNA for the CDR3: TGTGCCAGCACGCCCCGATTTCTTGGGTTATCCAACGCTGAAGCTTTCTTT.

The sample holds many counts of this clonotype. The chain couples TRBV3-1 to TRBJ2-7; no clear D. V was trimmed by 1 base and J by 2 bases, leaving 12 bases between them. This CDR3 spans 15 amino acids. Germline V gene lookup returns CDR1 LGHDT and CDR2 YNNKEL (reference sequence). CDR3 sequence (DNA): TGTGCCAGCAGCCAAGGAAGTCCCAGCCCCTACGAGCAGTACTTC. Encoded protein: CASSQGSPSPYEQYF.

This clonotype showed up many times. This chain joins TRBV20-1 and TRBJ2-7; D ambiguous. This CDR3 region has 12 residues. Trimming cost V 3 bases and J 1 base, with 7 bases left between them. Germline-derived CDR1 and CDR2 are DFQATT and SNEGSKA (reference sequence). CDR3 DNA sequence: TGCAGTGCTAGCGCACCTTCCTACGAGCAGTACTTC. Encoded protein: CSASAPSYEQYF.

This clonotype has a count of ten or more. The DNA for the CDR3 is TGTGCCAGCAGACCTAGACAGAACAATCAGCCCCAGCATTTT. Encoded protein: CASRPRQNNQPQHF. This chain links TRBV27 with TRBJ1-5; a possible D gene is TRBD1 (5 bases). The germline V and J ends were trimmed by 6 bases and 3 bases, with 12 bases remaining between them. The CDR3 loop spans 14 amino acids. Germline V gene lookup returns CDR1 MNHEY and CDR2 SMNVEV (reference sequence).

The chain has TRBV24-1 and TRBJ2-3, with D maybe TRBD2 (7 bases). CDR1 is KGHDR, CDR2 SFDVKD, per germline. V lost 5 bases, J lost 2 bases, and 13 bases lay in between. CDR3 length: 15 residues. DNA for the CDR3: TGTGCCACCAGTGCAAGGGGGGGAGTCACAGATACGCAGTATTTT. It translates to CATSARGGVTDTQYF.

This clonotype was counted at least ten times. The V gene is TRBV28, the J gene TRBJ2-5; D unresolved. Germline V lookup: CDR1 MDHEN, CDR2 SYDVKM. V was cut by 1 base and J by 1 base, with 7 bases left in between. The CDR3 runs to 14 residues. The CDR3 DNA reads TGTGCCAGCAGTTTATCATGGGGCCAAGAGACCCAGTACTTC. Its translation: CASSLSWGQETQYF.

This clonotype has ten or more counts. The CDR3 nucleotides are TGTGCCAGCAGTGTACAGGGAGTTAGAACAGATACGCAGTATTTT. Protein: CASSVQGVRTDTQYF. The chain carries TRBV6-1 and TRBJ2-3, with TRBD1 as a possible D gene (6 bases). V was shortened by 4 bases and J by 3 bases, with 14 bases between the two germline ends. CDR3 length: 15 amino acids. CDR1 and CDR2 from the germline V gene are MNHNS and SASEGT.

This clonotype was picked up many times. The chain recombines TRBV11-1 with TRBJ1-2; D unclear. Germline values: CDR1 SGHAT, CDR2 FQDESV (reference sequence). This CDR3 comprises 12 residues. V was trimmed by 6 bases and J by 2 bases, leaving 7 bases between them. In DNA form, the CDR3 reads TGTGCCAGCAGTCGAGAAAACTATGGCTACACCTTC. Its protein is CASSRENYGYTF.

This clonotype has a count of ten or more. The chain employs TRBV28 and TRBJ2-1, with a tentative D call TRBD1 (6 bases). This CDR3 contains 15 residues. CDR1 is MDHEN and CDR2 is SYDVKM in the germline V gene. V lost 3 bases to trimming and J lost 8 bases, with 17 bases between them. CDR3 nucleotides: TGTGCCAGCAGTTTTTCAGGGGAAGTGTTCGATGAGCAGTTCTTC. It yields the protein CASSFSGEVFDEQFF.

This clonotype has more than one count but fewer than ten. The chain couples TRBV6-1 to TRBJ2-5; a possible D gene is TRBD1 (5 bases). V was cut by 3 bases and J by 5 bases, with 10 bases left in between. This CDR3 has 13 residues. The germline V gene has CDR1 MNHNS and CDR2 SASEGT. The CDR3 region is CASSEQGIETQYF. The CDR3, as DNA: TGTGCCAGCAGTGAGCAGGGAATTGAGACCCAGTACTTC.

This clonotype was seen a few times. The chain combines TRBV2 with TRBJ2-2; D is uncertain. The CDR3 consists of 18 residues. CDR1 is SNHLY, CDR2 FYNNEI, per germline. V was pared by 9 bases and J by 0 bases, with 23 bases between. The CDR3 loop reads CASLPPNRYFANTGELFF. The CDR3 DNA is TGTGCCAGTTTACCCCCTAACAGATACTTCGCGAACACCGGGGAGCTGTTTTTT. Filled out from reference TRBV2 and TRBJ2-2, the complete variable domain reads EPEVTQTPSHQVTQMGQEVILRCVPISNHLYFYWYRQILGQKVEFLVSFYNNEISEKSEIFDDQFSVERPDGSNFTLKIRSTKLEDSAMYFCASLPPNRYFANTGELFFGEGSRLTVL.

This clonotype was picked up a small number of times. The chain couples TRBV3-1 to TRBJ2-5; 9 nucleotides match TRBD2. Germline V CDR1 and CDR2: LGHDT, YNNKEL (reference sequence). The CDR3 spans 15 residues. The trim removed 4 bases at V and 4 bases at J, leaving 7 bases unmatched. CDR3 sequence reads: CASSRIAGVGETQYF. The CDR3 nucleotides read TGTGCCAGCAGCCGAATAGCGGGAGTAGGAGAGACCCAGTACTTC.

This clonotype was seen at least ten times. In nucleotides, the CDR3 is TGTGCCAGCAGCGCCTTCAATGAGCAGTTCTTC. This codes for CASSAFNEQFF. The chain joins TRBV6-2 or TRBV6-3 to TRBJ2-1; D call uncertain. The V gene's germline CDR1 is MNHEY and CDR2 SVGEGT. Trimming shortened V by 6 bases and J by 6 bases, and 6 bases separated the two germline ends. The CDR3 has 11 amino acids.

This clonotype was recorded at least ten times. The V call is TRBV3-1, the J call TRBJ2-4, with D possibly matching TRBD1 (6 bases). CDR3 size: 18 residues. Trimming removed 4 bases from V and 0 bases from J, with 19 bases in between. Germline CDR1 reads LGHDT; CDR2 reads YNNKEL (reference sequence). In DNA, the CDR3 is TGTGCCAGCAGCCCATCCGGACAGAACCGAATAGCCAAAAACATTCAGTACTTC. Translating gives CASSPSGQNRIAKNIQYF.

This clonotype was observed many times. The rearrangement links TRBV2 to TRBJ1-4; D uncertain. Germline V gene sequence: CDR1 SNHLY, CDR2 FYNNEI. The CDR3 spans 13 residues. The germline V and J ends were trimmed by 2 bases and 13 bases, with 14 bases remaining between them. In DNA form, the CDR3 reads TGTGCCAGCAGTGAATCTCCTCGGGTGGCACTGTTTTTT. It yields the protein CASSESPRVALFF.

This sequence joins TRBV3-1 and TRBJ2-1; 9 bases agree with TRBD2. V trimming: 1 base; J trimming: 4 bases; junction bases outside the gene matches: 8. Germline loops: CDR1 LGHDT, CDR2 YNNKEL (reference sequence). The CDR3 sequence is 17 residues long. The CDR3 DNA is TGTGCCAGCAGCCAAGGACATGGCGGGAGGGGATACAATGAGCAGTTCTTC. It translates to CASSQGHGGRGYNEQFF.

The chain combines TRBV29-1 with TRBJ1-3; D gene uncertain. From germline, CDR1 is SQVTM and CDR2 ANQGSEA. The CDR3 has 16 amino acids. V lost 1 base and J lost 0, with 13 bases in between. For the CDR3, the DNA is TGCAGCGTTGAAGGAGAAGCGGCAGCCTCTGGAAACACCATATATTTT. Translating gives CSVEGEAAASGNTIYF.

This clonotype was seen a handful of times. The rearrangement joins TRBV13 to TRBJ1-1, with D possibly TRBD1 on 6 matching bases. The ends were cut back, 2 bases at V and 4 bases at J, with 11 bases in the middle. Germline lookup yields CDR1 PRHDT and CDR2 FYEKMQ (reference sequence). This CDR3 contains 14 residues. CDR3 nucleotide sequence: TGTGCCAGCAGCTTACAGGGGTCGGCCACTGAAGCTTTCTTT. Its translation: CASSLQGSATEAFF.